Listed below are T cell receptor beta chains from one sample, sequenced in a study of OX40 agonist ivuxolimab in advanced cancers. The assay was immunoSEQ multiplex PCR, and TCRdb's table has in-frame clones only and misses some. The sample holds over 9,000 clones, about four fifths seen once. The sample here was CD4+ or CD8+ T cells sorted from blood, taken in a trial of the OX40 agonist ivuxolimab. The receptors here all came from an adult with an advanced solid tumor such as melanoma, head and neck, liver or kidney cancer. Each CDR3 is given with its conserved first and last residue. The D gene is left open where the match is weak. Size values are once, few and many counts, or a class for expanded clones, and some rows have none.

clone_size	d_call	j_call	v_call	cdr3_nt	cdr3_aa
NA	NA	TRBJ2-1	TRBV5-4	TGTGCCAGCAGCTTGGAGTACAATGAGCAGTTCTTC	CASSLEYNEQFF
NA	TRBD1	TRBJ2-1	TRBV13	TGTGCCAGCAGCTCCGCAGGGACAGGGACCTACAATGAGCAGTTCTTC	CASSSAGTGTYNEQFF
NA	NA	TRBJ1-5	TRBV27	TGTGCCAGCAGTTTTGGTGGGGGGGGGCAGCCCCAGCATTTT	CASSFGGGGQPQHF
NA	NA	TRBJ2-5	TRBV10-2	TGCGCCAGCAGTCCGGACGGTGGGGAGACCCAGTACTTC	CASSPDGGETQYF
NA	TRBD2	TRBJ2-3	TRBV9	TGTGCCAGCAGCCCCCGACTAGCGGGAGCCACAGATACGCAGTATTTT	CASSPRLAGATDTQYF
NA	TRBD1	TRBJ1-2	TRBV4-1	TGCGCCAGCAGCCGGGGAGGGGGCGGCTATGGCTACACCTTC	CASSRGGGGYGYTF
NA	NA	TRBJ2-7	TRBV6-5	TGTGCCAGCAGTGCCATCTACGAGCAGTACTTC	CASSAIYEQYF
NA	NA	TRBJ2-7	TRBV9	TGTGCCAGCAGCCCACGCGAGGGGGGCCCCGGCTCCTACGAGCAGTACTTC	CASSPREGGPGSYEQYF
NA	TRBD2	TRBJ2-3	TRBV6-5	TGTGCCAGCAAGCTAGCGGTCGTGAGCACAGATACGCAGTATTTT	CASKLAVVSTDTQYF
few	TRBD2	TRBJ2-3	TRBV7-2	TGTGCCAGCAGCGCCGTCGCGGGGGGGAGCACAGATACGCAGTATTTT	CASSAVAGGSTDTQYF
few	NA	TRBJ2-7	TRBV27	TGTGCCAGCAAAAGAAGCAGGGCCTACGAGCAGTACTTC	CASKRSRAYEQYF
NA	NA	TRBJ2-5	TRBV7-9	TGTGCCAGCAGCTTAGGGACAGAGGAGTACTTC	CASSLGTEEYF
NA	NA	TRBJ2-5	TRBV29-1	TGCAGCGTTTCAGGGTTGATGCCCCAAGAGACCCAGTACTTC	CSVSGLMPQETQYF
NA	NA	TRBJ2-7	TRBV28	TGTGCCAGCAGTTTAAGGGGCTCCCTCTACGAGCAGTACTTC	CASSLRGSLYEQYF
NA	NA	TRBJ1-4	TRBV15	TGTGCCACCAGCAGAATAAGGCGGGGAGATGAAAAACTGTTTTTT	CATSRIRRGDEKLFF
NA	NA	TRBJ2-7	TRBV9	TGTGCCAGCAGCGCCGATACCGGGACTTCCTACGAGCAGTACTTC	CASSADTGTSYEQYF
few	TRBD1	TRBJ2-7	TRBV28	TGTGCCAGCAGTTTAGTGACAGAGGGGGCGCAGTACTTC	CASSLVTEGAQYF
NA	NA	TRBJ1-1	TRBV28	TGTGCCAGCAGTCTGACGGTGAACACTGAAGCTTTCTTT	CASSLTVNTEAFF
NA	NA	TRBJ2-2	TRBV5-4	TGTGCCAGCAGCTTGGGTGGGGCCGTAGGGGAGACAGGGAGGACCGGGGAGCTGTTTTTT	CASSLGGAVGETGRTGELFF
NA	NA	TRBJ2-7	TRBV6-5	TGTGCCAGCAGTTACCGGGACACCTACGAGCAGTACTTC	CASSYRDTYEQYF
few	NA	TRBJ2-6	TRBV11-3	TGTGCCAGCAGTCTAGACTCCTCTGGGGCCAACGTCCTGACTTTC	CASSLDSSGANVLTF
NA	NA	TRBJ2-7	TRBV25-1	TGTGCCAGCAACCCCCTCGGGTACGCATCCTACGAGCAGTACTTC	CASNPLGYASYEQYF
NA	NA	TRBJ1-1	TRBV25-1	TGTGCCAGCAGTGAATATCATAGCAGGGTAGAGGACACTGAAGCTTTCTTT	CASSEYHSRVEDTEAFF
medium-sized	NA	TRBJ2-7	TRBV5-1	TGCGCCAGCAGCTTGGTATCTGAATACGAGCAGTACTTC	CASSLVSEYEQYF
NA	TRBD1	TRBJ2-7	TRBV11-1	TGTGCCAGCAGCTCAGGACAGGGGTACTACGAGCAGTACTTC	CASSSGQGYYEQYF
once	TRBD2	TRBJ2-5	TRBV4-1	TGCGCCAGCAGCCAAGATTTTAGCGGGTTCAAAGAGACCCAGTACTTC	CASSQDFSGFKETQYF
NA	TRBD1	TRBJ1-6	TRBV27	TGTGCCAGCAGTCCGGGGGCAGGGGGTTTATCACCCCTCCACTTT	CASSPGAGGLSPLHF
NA	NA	TRBJ1-5	TRBV27	TGTGCCAGCAGTTTCGTGCAGGGCAATCAGCCCCAGCATTTT	CASSFVQGNQPQHF
NA	NA	TRBJ1-1	TRBV20-1	TGCAGTGCTACCTGGGACACTGAAGCTTTCTTT	CSATWDTEAFF
NA	NA	TRBJ2-1	TRBV5-6	TGTGCCAGCAGCTTGGCTACCGTGGAGCAGTTCTTC	CASSLATVEQFF
NA	TRBD1	TRBJ2-7	TRBV28	TGTGCCAGCAGTGAGGAGACAGGGAACCACGAGCAGTACTTC	CASSEETGNHEQYF
NA	NA	TRBJ2-7	TRBV9	TGTGCCAGCAGCGTTTTTTACGAGCAGTACTTC	CASSVFYEQYF
NA	NA	TRBJ1-2	TRBV5-1	TGCGCCAGCAGCCACTTAGGACTGACTAACTATGGCTACACCTTC	CASSHLGLTNYGYTF
NA	TRBD1	TRBJ2-7	TRBV4-2	TGTGCCAGCAGCCAAGATCTTACGGGACAGGGGTTCTACGAGCAGTACTTC	CASSQDLTGQGFYEQYF
few	NA	TRBJ2-7	TRBV6-7	TGTGCCAGTCGCATCTACGAGCAGTACTTC	CASRIYEQYF
NA	TRBD1	TRBJ1-2	TRBV6-5	TGTGCCAGCAGTTACTACGGACAGGGGTCCGGCTACACCTTC	CASSYYGQGSGYTF
NA	TRBD1	TRBJ1-2	TRBV6-8	TGTGCCAGCAGTACTCGGACAGGGCGGGCCTATGGCTACACCTTC	CASSTRTGRAYGYTF
NA	TRBD1	TRBJ1-4	TRBV13	TGTGCCAGCAGCTTCCGACAGGGGCGGGCTAATGAAAAACTGTTTTTT	CASSFRQGRANEKLFF
NA	TRBD2	TRBJ2-1	TRBV7-9	TGTGCCAGCAGCCAGCGGGAGGAGTCCTACAATGAGCAGTTCTTC	CASSQREESYNEQFF
NA	NA	TRBJ1-6	TRBV7-9	TGTGCCAGCAGCCCACCCCTCCACTTT	CASSPPLHF
NA	NA	TRBJ2-3	TRBV19	TGTGCCAGTAGTATAGATTGGGACGGAGACTCAGATACGCAGTATTTT	CASSIDWDGDSDTQYF
NA	NA	TRBJ1-2	TRBV4-3	TGCGCCAGCAGCCAAGAATCAGGGGCTAACTATGGCTACACCTTC	CASSQESGANYGYTF
NA	NA	TRBJ2-7	TRBV4-1	TGCGCCAGCAGCCTTAATGGTGGCGAGCAGTACTTC	CASSLNGGEQYF
once	NA	TRBJ2-7	TRBV7-9	TGTGCCAGCAGCCTCTCGGCGGGATACGACGAGCAGTACTTC	CASSLSAGYDEQYF
once	TRBD2	TRBJ2-7	TRBV6-6	TGTGCCAGCAGTTACAGGCGGGAGGACCCTTACTACGAGCAGTACTTC	CASSYRREDPYYEQYF